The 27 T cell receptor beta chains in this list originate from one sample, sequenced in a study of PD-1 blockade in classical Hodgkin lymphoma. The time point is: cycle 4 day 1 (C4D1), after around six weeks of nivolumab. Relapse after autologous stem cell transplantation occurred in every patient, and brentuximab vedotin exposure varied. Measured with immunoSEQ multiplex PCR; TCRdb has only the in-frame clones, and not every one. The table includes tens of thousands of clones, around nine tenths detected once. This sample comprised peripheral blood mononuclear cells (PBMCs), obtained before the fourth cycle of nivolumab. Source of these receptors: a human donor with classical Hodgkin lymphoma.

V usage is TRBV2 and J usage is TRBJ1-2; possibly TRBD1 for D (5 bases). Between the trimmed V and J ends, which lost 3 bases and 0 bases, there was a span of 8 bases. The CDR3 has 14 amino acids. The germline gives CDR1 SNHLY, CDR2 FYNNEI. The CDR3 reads CASSDRAANYGYTF. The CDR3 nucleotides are TGTGCCAGCAGTGACAGGGCGGCTAACTATGGCTACACCTTC.

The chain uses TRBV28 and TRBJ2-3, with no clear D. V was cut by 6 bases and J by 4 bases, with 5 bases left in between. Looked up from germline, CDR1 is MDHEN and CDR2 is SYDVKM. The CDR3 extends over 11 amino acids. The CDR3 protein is CASRLADTQYF. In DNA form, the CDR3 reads TGTGCCAGCAGATTGGCAGATACGCAGTATTTT.

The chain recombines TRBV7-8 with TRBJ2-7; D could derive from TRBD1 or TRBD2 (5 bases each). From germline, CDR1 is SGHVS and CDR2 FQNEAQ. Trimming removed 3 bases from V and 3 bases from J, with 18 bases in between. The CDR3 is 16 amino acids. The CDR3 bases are TGTGCCAGCAGCTTGGGAGACCCCTTTGGGGGCTACGAGCAGTACTTC. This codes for CASSLGDPFGGYEQYF.

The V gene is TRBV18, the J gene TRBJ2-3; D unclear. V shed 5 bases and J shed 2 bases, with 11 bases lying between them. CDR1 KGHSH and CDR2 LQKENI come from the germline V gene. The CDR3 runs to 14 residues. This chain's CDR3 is CASSTKVLTDTQYF. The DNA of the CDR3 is TGTGCCAGCTCAACCAAGGTCCTCACAGATACGCAGTATTTT. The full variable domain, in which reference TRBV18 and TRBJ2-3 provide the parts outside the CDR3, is NAGVMQNPRHLVRRRGQEARLRCSPMKGHSHVYWYRQLPEEGLKFMVYLQKENIIDESGMPKERFSAEFPKEGPSILRIQQVVRGDSAAYFCASSTKVLTDTQYFGPGTRLTVL.

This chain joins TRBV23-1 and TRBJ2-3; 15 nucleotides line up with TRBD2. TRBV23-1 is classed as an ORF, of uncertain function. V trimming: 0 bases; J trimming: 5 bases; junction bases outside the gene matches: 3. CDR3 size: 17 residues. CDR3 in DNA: TGCGCCAGCAGTCAATCGGGACTAGCGGGAGGTCTAGATACGCAGTATTTT. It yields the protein CASSQSGLAGGLDTQYF.

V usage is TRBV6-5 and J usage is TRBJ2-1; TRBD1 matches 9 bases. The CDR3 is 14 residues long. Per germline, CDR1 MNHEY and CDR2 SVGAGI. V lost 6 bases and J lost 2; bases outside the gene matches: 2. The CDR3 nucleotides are TGTGCCAGCAGAAGGACAGGGGCCTACAATGAGCAGTTCTTC. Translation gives CASRRTGAYNEQFF.

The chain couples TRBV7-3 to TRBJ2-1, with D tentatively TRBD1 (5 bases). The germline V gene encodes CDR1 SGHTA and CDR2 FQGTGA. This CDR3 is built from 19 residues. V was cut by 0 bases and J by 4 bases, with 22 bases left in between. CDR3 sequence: CASSLTHPLTGSPYNEQFF. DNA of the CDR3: TGTGCCAGCAGCTTAACCCACCCCCTAACAGGTTCTCCTTACAATGAGCAGTTCTTC.

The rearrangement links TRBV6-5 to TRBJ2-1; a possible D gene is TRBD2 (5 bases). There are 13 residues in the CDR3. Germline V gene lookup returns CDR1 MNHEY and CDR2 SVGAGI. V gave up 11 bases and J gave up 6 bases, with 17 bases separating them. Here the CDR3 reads CAQRVLVTNEQFF. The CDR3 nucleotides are TGTGCCCAGAGGGTTCTAGTGACCAATGAGCAGTTCTTC.

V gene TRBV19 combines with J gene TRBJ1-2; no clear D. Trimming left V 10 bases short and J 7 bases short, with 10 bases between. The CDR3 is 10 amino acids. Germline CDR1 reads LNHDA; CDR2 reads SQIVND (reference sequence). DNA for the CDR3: TGTGCCACGAGGGCGTCTGGCTACACCTTC. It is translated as CATRASGYTF.

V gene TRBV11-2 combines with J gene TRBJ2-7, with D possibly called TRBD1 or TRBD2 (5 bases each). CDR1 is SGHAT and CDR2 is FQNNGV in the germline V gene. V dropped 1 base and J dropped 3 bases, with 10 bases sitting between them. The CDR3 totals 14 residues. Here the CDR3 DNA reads TGTGCCAGCAGCTTAGGGGGGACCCGCTACGAGCAGTACTTC. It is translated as CASSLGGTRYEQYF.

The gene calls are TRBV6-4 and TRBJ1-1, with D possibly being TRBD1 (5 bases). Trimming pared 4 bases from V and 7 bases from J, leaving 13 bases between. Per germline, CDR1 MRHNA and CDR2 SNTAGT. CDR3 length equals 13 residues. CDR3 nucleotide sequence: TGTGCCAGCAGTGCAGGGTTCGACATTGAAGCTTTCTTT. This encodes CASSAGFDIEAFF.

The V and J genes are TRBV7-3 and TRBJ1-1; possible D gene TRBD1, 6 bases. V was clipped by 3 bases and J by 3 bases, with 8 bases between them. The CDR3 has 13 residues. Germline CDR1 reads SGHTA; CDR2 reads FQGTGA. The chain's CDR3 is CASSFGGHTEAFF. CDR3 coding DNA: TGTGCCAGCAGCTTCGGGGGCCACACTGAAGCTTTCTTT.

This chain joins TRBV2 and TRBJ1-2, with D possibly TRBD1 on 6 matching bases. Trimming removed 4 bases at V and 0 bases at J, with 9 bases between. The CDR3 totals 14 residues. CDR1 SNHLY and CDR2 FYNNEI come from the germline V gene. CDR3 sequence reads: CASSVHRANYGYTF. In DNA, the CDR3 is TGTGCCAGCAGTGTGCACAGGGCTAACTATGGCTACACCTTC. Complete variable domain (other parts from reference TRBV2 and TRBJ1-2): EPEVTQTPSHQVTQMGQEVILRCVPISNHLYFYWYRQILGQKVEFLVSFYNNEISEKSEIFDDQFSVERPDGSNFTLKIRSTKLEDSAMYFCASSVHRANYGYTFGSGTRLTVV.

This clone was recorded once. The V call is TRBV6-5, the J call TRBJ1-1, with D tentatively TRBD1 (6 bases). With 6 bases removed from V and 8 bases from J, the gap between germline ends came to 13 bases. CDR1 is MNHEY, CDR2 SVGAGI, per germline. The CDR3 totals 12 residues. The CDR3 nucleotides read TGTGCCAGCAGCAATAGACAGGCAGAAGCTTTCTTT. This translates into CASSNRQAEAFF.

CDR3 nucleotides: TGTGCCAGCAGTGAACCGGAATGGGGGGGCAACACAGATACGCAGTATTTT. Translation: CASSEPEWGGNTDTQYF. The chain combines TRBV2 with TRBJ2-3; D perhaps matches TRBD2 (7 bases). The CDR3 runs to 17 residues. Germline lookup yields CDR1 SNHLY and CDR2 FYNNEI. V lost 2 bases and J lost 2, with 17 bases in between. The entire variable domain, with the rest obtained from reference TRBV2 and TRBJ2-3, is as follows: EPEVTQTPSHQVTQMGQEVILRCVPISNHLYFYWYRQILGQKVEFLVSFYNNEISEKSEIFDDQFSVERPDGSNFTLKIRSTKLEDSAMYFCASSEPEWGGNTDTQYFGPGTRLTVL.

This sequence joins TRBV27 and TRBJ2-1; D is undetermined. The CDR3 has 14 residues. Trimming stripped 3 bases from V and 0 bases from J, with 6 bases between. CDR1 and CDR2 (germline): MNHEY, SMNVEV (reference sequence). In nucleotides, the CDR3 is TGTGCCAGCAGTTTCGCTAACTCCTACAATGAGCAGTTCTTC. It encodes CASSFANSYNEQFF.

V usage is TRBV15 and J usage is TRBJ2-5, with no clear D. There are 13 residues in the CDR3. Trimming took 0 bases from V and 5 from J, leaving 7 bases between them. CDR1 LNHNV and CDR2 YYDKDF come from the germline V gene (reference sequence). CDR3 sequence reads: CATSRDNGETQYF. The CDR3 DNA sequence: TGTGCCACCAGCAGAGATAATGGTGAGACCCAGTACTTC.

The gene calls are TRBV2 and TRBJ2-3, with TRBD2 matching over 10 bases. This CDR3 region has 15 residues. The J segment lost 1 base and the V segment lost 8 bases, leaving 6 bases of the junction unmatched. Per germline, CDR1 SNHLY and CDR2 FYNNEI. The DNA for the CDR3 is TGTGCCAGCGGGGGAGCGGGAGGGCGCACAGATACGCAGTATTTT. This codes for CASGGAGGRTDTQYF. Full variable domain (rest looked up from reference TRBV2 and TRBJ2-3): EPEVTQTPSHQVTQMGQEVILRCVPISNHLYFYWYRQILGQKVEFLVSFYNNEISEKSEIFDDQFSVERPDGSNFTLKIRSTKLEDSAMYFCASGGAGGRTDTQYFGPGTRLTVL.

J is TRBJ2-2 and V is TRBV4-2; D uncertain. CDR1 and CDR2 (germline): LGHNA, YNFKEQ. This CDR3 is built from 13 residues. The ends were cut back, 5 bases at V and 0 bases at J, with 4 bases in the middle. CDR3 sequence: CASSTTNTGELFF. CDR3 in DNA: TGTGCCAGCAGCACGACGAACACCGGGGAGCTGTTTTTT.

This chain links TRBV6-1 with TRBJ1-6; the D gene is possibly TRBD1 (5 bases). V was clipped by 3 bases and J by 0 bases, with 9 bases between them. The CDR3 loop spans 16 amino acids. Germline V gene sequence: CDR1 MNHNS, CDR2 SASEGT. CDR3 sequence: CASSEAGLSYNSPLHF. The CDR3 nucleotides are TGTGCCAGCAGTGAGGCAGGGCTCTCCTATAATTCACCCCTCCACTTT.

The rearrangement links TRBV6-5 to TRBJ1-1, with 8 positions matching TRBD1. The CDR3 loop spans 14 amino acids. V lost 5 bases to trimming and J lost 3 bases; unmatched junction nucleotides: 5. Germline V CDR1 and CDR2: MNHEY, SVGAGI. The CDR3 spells CASSTLDRDTEAFF. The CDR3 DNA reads TGTGCCAGCAGTACCCTGGACAGGGACACTGAAGCTTTCTTT.

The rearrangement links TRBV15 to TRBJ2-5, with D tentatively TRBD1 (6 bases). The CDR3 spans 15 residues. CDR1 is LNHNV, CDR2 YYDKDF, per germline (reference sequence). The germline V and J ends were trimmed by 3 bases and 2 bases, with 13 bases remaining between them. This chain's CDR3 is CATSSEGEYQETQYF. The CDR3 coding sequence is TGTGCCACCAGCAGTGAGGGGGAGTATCAAGAGACCCAGTACTTC.

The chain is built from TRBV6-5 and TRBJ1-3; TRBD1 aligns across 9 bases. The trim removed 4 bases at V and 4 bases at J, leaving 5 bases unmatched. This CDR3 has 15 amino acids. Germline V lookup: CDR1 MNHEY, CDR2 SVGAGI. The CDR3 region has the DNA TGTGCCAGCAGTTCCACAGGGGGCAAGGGAAACACCATATATTTT. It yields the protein CASSSTGGKGNTIYF.

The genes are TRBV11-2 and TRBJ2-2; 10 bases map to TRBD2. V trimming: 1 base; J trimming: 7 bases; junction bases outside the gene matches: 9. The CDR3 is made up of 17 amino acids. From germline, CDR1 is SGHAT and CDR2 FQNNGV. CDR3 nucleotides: TGTGCCAGCAGCTTAGTACCTAGCGGGAGTATGGGCGGGGAGCTGTTTTTT. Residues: CASSLVPSGSMGGELFF.

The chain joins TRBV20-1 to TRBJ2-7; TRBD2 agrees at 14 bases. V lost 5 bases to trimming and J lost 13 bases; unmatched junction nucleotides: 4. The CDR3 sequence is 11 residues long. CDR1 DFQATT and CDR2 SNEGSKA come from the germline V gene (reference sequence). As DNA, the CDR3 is TGCAGTGCTTTAGGGACTAGCGGGAGCTACTTC. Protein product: CSALGTSGSYF.

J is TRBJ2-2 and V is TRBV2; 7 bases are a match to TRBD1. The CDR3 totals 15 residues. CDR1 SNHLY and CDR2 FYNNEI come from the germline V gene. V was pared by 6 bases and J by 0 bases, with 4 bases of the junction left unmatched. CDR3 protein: CASSDDRANTGELFF. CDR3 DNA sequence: TGTGCCAGCAGCGACGACAGGGCGAACACCGGGGAGCTGTTTTTT.

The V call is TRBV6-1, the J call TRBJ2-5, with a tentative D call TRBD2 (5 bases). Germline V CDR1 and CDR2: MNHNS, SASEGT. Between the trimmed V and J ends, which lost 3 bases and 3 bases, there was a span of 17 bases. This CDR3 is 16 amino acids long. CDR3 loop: CASSDPRASSEETQYF. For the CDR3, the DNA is TGTGCCAGCAGTGATCCTAGGGCTAGCTCTGAAGAGACCCAGTACTTC.